The present T cell receptor (beta chain) was sequenced within a study of blood T cell repertoires in COVID-19. The germline V gene encodes CDR1 SGHNT and CDR2 YENEEA. The ends lost 4 bases at V and 4 bases at J; junction bases unmatched: 6. This CDR3 contains 16 residues. Original handling: Quantification of nucleated cells was approximated via reference gene primer amplification. The assay was immunoSEQ multiplex PCR, and TCRdb's table has in-frame clones only and misses some. V, J and clone size are taken as reported in that table, and D and trimming were inferred from the DNA itself. The sample includes about 210,000 clones, almost 85% seen only once; the top ten take 12%.

This receptor was taken from a woman aged 35 to 49 with acute or convalescent COVID-19. V and J are TRBV11-3 and TRBJ2-3; 12 bases align to TRBD2. Sample: peripheral blood. CDR3 DNA: TGTGCCAGCAGCTACGGACTAGCGGGATCGGCAGATACGCAGTATTTT. Amino acids: CASSYGLAGSADTQYF.